The rows below give T cell receptor beta chains drawn from one sample of a study of identical twins. MiXCR, run by TCRdb on the 5' RACE reads, gives a single entry per CDR3 protein. Of 1.5 million to 2 million distinct CDR3 sequences in the sample, about 31% were seen once. Specimen: cord blood. These receptors were taken from a newborn girl in good health. CDR3s include the opening cysteine and the closing phenylalanine or tryptophan. The D gene is left open where the match is weak. Clone size is shown for a subset of rows, as once, few, many or a class of expanded clone.

d_gene	v_gene	j_gene	abundance	CDR3nt	CDR3aa
-	TRBV29-1	TRBJ1-1	-	TGCAGCGTTGACGTCCACACTGAAGCTTTCTTT	CSVDVHTEAFF
-	TRBV28	TRBJ2-5	few	TGTGCCAGCAGTTTATTGGGGTTGGGGTACCAAGAGACCCAGTACTTC	CASSLLGLGYQETQYF
-	TRBV5-1	TRBJ2-3	many	TGCGCCAGCAGCTTGGAGCTAGCCGACACAGATACGCAGTATTTT	CASSLELADTDTQYF
-	TRBV27	TRBJ2-7	-	TGTGCCAGCAGTTTATGGCAGCCCCCCTACGAGCAGTACTTC	CASSLWQPPYEQYF
TRBD2	TRBV4-2	TRBJ2-3	-	TGTGCCAGCAGCCACGAACTAGCGGGGGGGCTCATACGCACAGATACGCAGTATTTT	CASSHELAGGLIRTDTQYF
-	TRBV21-1	TRBJ1-2	few	TGTGCCAGCAGCAAAAGGACAAAGGGGGGACAGGGTTATGGCTACACCTTC	CASSKRTKGGQGYGYTF
-	TRBV28	TRBJ2-1	few	TGTGCCAGCAGCCCCGGGGCCTACCGAGGGAGATTATACAATGAGCAGTTCTTC	CASSPGAYRGRLYNEQFF
-	TRBV28	TRBJ2-3	few	TGTGCCAGTTGGGCCCCGGGGAGCACAGATACGCAGTATTTT	CASWAPGSTDTQYF
-	TRBV4-2	TRBJ2-3	-	TGTGCCAGCAGCCAAGTTACAGGAAAAAAGACAGATACGCAGTATTTT	CASSQVTGKKTDTQYF
-	TRBV10-3	TRBJ2-1	many	TGTGCCACCGGACTTGCGAAGGCCTACAATGAGCAGTTCTTC	CATGLAKAYNEQFF
-	TRBV24-1	TRBJ2-1	-	TGTGCCACCAGTGATTTGAGCGTTCGCAACAATGAGCAGTTCTTC	CATSDLSVRNNEQFF
TRBD1	TRBV7-9	TRBJ1-6	-	TGTGCCAGCAGCTCCGGGACAGGGGAGAATTCACCCCTCCACTTT	CASSSGTGENSPLHF
TRBD2	TRBV24-1	TRBJ2-7	-	TGTGCCACCAGTGACCCTAGCGGGAGGGCCGACGAGCAGTACTTC	CATSDPSGRADEQYF
-	TRBV6-5	TRBJ2-7	few	TGTGCCAGCAGTTCCTCCTCAACCGGACAGCCCTACGAGCAGTACTTC	CASSSSSTGQPYEQYF
-	TRBV20-1	TRBJ2-7	once	TGCAGTGCTAGAGTAATCGAGCAGTACTTC	CSARVIEQYF
TRBD2	TRBV20-1	TRBJ2-1	-	TGCAGTGCTAGAGACCGACTAGCGGGAGGGTGGGATGAGCAGTTCTTC	CSARDRLAGGWDEQFF
TRBD2	TRBV6-5	TRBJ2-7	few	TGTGCCAGCAGTTACCTGGGGCTAGCGGGCTCCTACGAGCAGTACTTC	CASSYLGLAGSYEQYF
TRBD1	TRBV6-1	TRBJ2-7	-	TGTGCCAGCAGCCAGACAGGGTTATCCTACGAGCAGTACTTC	CASSQTGLSYEQYF
TRBD2	TRBV5-1	TRBJ2-1	-	TGCGCCAGCCGACTAGCGGATCAAGAGACCCAGTTCTTC	CASRLADQETQFF
-	TRBV19	TRBJ1-1	-	TGTGCCAGTAGTATTACAGTGAACACTGAAGCTTTCTTT	CASSITVNTEAFF
-	TRBV12-3/TRBV12-4	TRBJ2-2	-	TGTGCCAGCAGTACAGACACAAACACCGGGGAGCTGTTTTTT	CASSTDTNTGELFF
-	TRBV11-2	TRBJ1-1	few	TGTGCCAGCAGCTCGGACGTGGGACTCATGAACACTGAAGCTTTCTTT	CASSSDVGLMNTEAFF
-	TRBV6-2/TRBV6-3	TRBJ2-3	-	TGTGCCAGCCTAGGGGGGCCCCTTGTTGATACGCAGTATTTT	CASLGGPLVDTQYF
-	TRBV28	TRBJ2-5	-	TGTGCCAGCAGTCCCCGGTCATTCCGGAGGTCCTACAATGAGCAGTACTTC	CASSPRSFRRSYNEQYF
TRBD2	TRBV24-1	TRBJ2-3	few	TGTGCCACCAACCCGGGAGGGCCGGCAGATACGCAGTATTTT	CATNPGGPADTQYF
TRBD2	TRBV28	TRBJ2-3	-	TGTGCCAGCCCTCCTAGACTAGCGGATAAGGGTGGAGATACGCAGTATTTT	CASPPRLADKGGDTQYF
-	TRBV20-1	TRBJ1-5	once	TGCAGTGCTCAACCCAGCAATCAGCCCCAGCATTTT	CSAQPSNQPQHF
-	TRBV27	TRBJ2-4	many	TGTGCCAGCAGTCCCCACGCAGGGTGGACCAAAAACATTCAGTACTTC	CASSPHAGWTKNIQYF
-	TRBV25-1	TRBJ2-2	few	TGTGCCAGCAGTGGTTGGGGTTACACCGGGGAGCTGTTTTTT	CASSGWGYTGELFF
-	TRBV6-2/TRBV6-3	TRBJ2-7	few	TGTGCCAGCAGTTACAAAAGGCAGGGGCCCTACGAGCAGTACTTC	CASSYKRQGPYEQYF
-	TRBV20-1	TRBJ2-5	-	TGCAGTGCTGCCCCCCGACTAGGGCGGTGGAATGAGCAGTACTTC	CSAAPRLGRWNEQYF
TRBD1	TRBV20-1	TRBJ2-7	-	TGCAGTGCCCAGGACAGGGTGGCCTACGAGCAGTACTTC	CSAQDRVAYEQYF
TRBD2	TRBV29-1	TRBJ2-7	once	TGCAGCGTTGGGGTTAGCGGGGGTGCCTACGAGCAGTACTTC	CSVGVSGGAYEQYF
TRBD1	TRBV24-1	TRBJ2-5	-	TGTGCCACCAGTGTACCGGGACAGGGGTACAATGAGCAGTACTTC	CATSVPGQGYNEQYF
-	TRBV15	TRBJ2-1	-	TGTGCCACCAGCAGACCTGGGAGATCGTCCTACAATGAGCAGTTCTTC	CATSRPGRSSYNEQFF
-	TRBV10-3	TRBJ1-2	many	TGTGCCATCAGTGACAGGGGAAGAAACTATGGCTACACCTTC	CAISDRGRNYGYTF
TRBD2	TRBV7-8	TRBJ2-1	-	TGTGCCAGCAGCTTTCCGACTAGCGGGAGTACCTCATACAATGAGCAGTTCTTC	CASSFPTSGSTSYNEQFF
TRBD2	TRBV29-1	TRBJ2-7	once	TGCAGCGTTGAAGTGGTTAGCGGGAGAGCGTACGAGCAGTACTTC	CSVEVVSGRAYEQYF